Presented here are 20 T cell receptor beta chains from one specimen sequenced in a study of identical twins (dated by TCRdb to 2016 to 2017). Library prep was done by 5' RACE. Sequencer: Illumina HiSeq 2000. The public reads were reprocessed in TCRdb via fastp at Q25 and MiXCR, keeping in-frame beta chains. Every CDR3 protein is listed once, alongside the most common genes and DNA of its rows. The sample records around 240,000 distinct CDR3 sequences, approximately 7% of which are singletons. The ten largest clones add up to roughly 3.6% of the sample. This sample also belongs to another study, concerning yellow fever vaccine responses in identical twins.

The material sequenced was memory (CD45RO+) T cells sorted from blood. The cell subset or site label, read with the paper, signifies: CD45RO+ enriched T cells. These TCRs come from a young woman in good health.

This clonotype showed up many times. The chain is built from TRBV20-1 and TRBJ1-4; D is unclear. CDR1 is DFQATT and CDR2 is SNEGSKA in the germline V gene (reference sequence). Between the trimmed V and J ends, which lost 7 bases and 3 bases, there was a span of 9 bases. CDR3 length equals 12 residues. CDR3 in DNA: TGCAGTGTGGGGAACCCTAATGAAAAACTGTTTTTT. The encoded protein is CSVGNPNEKLFF.

This clonotype was detected many times. The chain recombines TRBV20-1 with TRBJ2-1, with 12 positions matching TRBD2. Looked up from germline, CDR1 is DFQATT and CDR2 is SNEGSKA (reference sequence). The junction had 8 bases not matched to a gene; V was cut back by 6 bases and J by 8 bases. The CDR3 spans 14 residues. Here the CDR3 reads CSAQTSGRGYEQFF. The CDR3 region has the DNA TGCAGTGCACAGACTAGCGGGAGAGGTTATGAGCAGTTCTTC.

This clonotype was recorded many times. The chain has TRBV7-3 and TRBJ2-7; D is ambiguous. V lost 0 bases, J lost 6 bases, and 9 bases lay in between. CDR1 and CDR2 (germline): SGHTA, FQGTGA. CDR3 size: 13 residues. Here the CDR3 DNA reads TGTGCCAGCAGCTTAACTAGTTCGGGCGAGCAGTACTTC. Translating gives CASSLTSSGEQYF. The full variable domain, its missing parts supplied by reference TRBV7-3 and TRBJ2-7, is GAGVSQTPSNKVTEKGKYVELRCDPISGHTALYWYRQSLGQGPEFLIYFQGTGAADDSGLPNDRFFAVRPEGSVSTLKIQRTERGDSAVYLCASSLTSSGEQYFGPGTRLTVT.

In this sample, this clonotype turned up a few times. The chain employs TRBV9 and TRBJ2-7; 8 nucleotides agree with TRBD1. CDR1 SGDLS and CDR2 YYNGEE come from the germline V gene. V was pared by 3 bases and J by 7 bases, with 6 bases of the junction left unmatched. The CDR3 has 13 residues. CDR3 DNA sequence: TGTGCCAGCAGCGCACAGACAGGGGCTGAGCAGTACTTC. Residues: CASSAQTGAEQYF.

The chain combines TRBV28 with TRBJ1-2; TRBD1 matches 7 bases. CDR1 is MDHEN and CDR2 is SYDVKM in the germline V gene. The trim removed 6 bases at V and 7 bases at J, leaving 8 bases unmatched. The CDR3 sequence is 13 residues long. This CDR3 reads CASSPQGWGGYTF. The CDR3 coding sequence is TGTGCCAGCAGCCCACAGGGGTGGGGTGGCTACACCTTC.

This clonotype was seen more than once but under ten times. V is TRBV20-1 and J is TRBJ2-7; D not certain. V was shortened by 0 bases and J by 5 bases, with 14 bases between the two germline ends. The germline V gene encodes CDR1 DFQATT and CDR2 SNEGSKA (reference sequence). The CDR3 is made up of 14 amino acids. The CDR3 loop is CSARDGGVGDEQYF. The CDR3 region has the DNA TGCAGTGCTAGAGATGGTGGGGTTGGGGACGAGCAGTACTTC.

This clonotype was counted a few times. The chain carries TRBV24-1 and TRBJ2-1; 11 bases line up with TRBD2. The CDR3 is made up of 19 amino acids. The ends lost 2 bases at V and 6 bases at J; junction bases unmatched: 14. Looked up from germline, CDR1 is KGHDR and CDR2 is SFDVKD. The CDR3 DNA is TGTGCCACCAGTGATTCTGGACTAGCGGGTAAGCTATTTCGCAATGAGCAGTTCTTC. Amino acid sequence: CATSDSGLAGKLFRNEQFF.

This clonotype was recorded a few times. The chain joins TRBV4-1 to TRBJ1-1; D might be TRBD1 (6 bases). This CDR3 is built from 14 residues. The germline V and J ends were trimmed by 0 bases and 10 bases, with 15 bases remaining between them. Germline V gene lookup returns CDR1 MGHRA and CDR2 YSYEKL. The CDR3 DNA sequence: TGCGCCAGCAGCCAAGAGACAGGTCCTTCAGGAGCTTTCTTT. This sequence encodes CASSQETGPSGAFF.

This chain links TRBV20-1 with TRBJ2-3; D is uncertain. In germline, CDR1 is DFQATT, CDR2 SNEGSKA (reference sequence). V lost 2 bases, J lost 11 bases, and 8 bases lay in between. The CDR3 spans 10 residues. This chain's CDR3 is CSARIQRQYF. DNA of the CDR3: TGCAGTGCTAGAATACAGAGGCAGTATTTT.

The chain couples TRBV2 to TRBJ2-2, with D tentatively TRBD1 (5 bases). V was shortened by 5 bases and J by 0 bases, with 10 bases between the two germline ends. Per germline, CDR1 SNHLY and CDR2 FYNNEI. This CDR3 has 15 residues. The CDR3 here is CASSLQDANTGELFF. CDR3 in DNA: TGTGCCAGCAGTTTACAGGACGCGAACACCGGGGAGCTGTTTTTT.

This clonotype has a handful of counts. The chain uses TRBV5-1 and TRBJ2-5; D unresolved. The CDR3 totals 15 residues. Germline-derived CDR1 and CDR2 are SGHRS and YFSETQ. The V end lost 4 bases, the J end lost 3 bases, and 16 bases lay between the germline ends. As DNA, the CDR3 is TGCGCCAGCAGCCTAAATGCTGGGGTTGAAGAGACCCAGTACTTC. Encoded protein: CASSLNAGVEETQYF.

This clonotype was seen ten or more times. This chain uses TRBV15 with TRBJ2-1; TRBD1 matches at 7 bases. The trim removed 3 bases at V and 6 bases at J, leaving 5 bases unmatched. This CDR3 has 14 residues. Germline values: CDR1 LNHNV, CDR2 YYDKDF (reference sequence). CDR3 amino acids: CATSRRGQINEQFF. CDR3 in DNA: TGTGCCACCAGCAGGAGGGGACAGATCAATGAGCAGTTCTTC.

The table lists this clonotype with many counts. The rearrangement joins TRBV27 to TRBJ1-1; D may be TRBD1 (5 bases). Per germline, CDR1 MNHEY and CDR2 SMNVEV (reference sequence). CDR3 length: 14 residues. Trimming stripped 0 bases from V and 7 bases from J, with 12 bases between. The DNA for the CDR3 is TGTGCCAGCAGTTTATCGTGGGGCCAGTTTGAAGCTTTCTTT. Its translation is CASSLSWGQFEAFF.

At least ten counts were recorded for this clonotype. The V call is TRBV7-2, the J call TRBJ2-1; D might be TRBD1 (6 bases). Trimming shortened V by 4 bases and J by 6 bases, and 13 bases separated the two germline ends. Germline V gives CDR1 SGHTA, CDR2 FQGNSA. This CDR3 contains 14 residues. The CDR3 bases are TGTGCCAGCAGCTCTCATTCAGGGGTCAATGAGCAGTTCTTC. Translated: CASSSHSGVNEQFF.

Ten or more counts support this clonotype. The chain couples TRBV2 to TRBJ2-2, with D possibly matching TRBD1 (5 bases). V was pared by 6 bases and J by 0 bases, with 8 bases between. Germline loops: CDR1 SNHLY, CDR2 FYNNEI. This CDR3 region has 14 residues. This chain's CDR3 is CASSPDTNTGELFF. In DNA, the CDR3 is TGTGCCAGCAGCCCGGACACGAACACCGGGGAGCTGTTTTTT.

This clonotype was recorded a few times. The genes are TRBV11-1 and TRBJ2-2, with D tentatively TRBD2 (5 bases). Germline-derived CDR1 and CDR2 are SGHAT and FQDESV (reference sequence). The CDR3 consists of 21 residues. Trimming took off 7 bases at V and 0 bases at J, with 30 bases between the two ends. The CDR3 reads CASTSGTYHSGGTSNTGELFF. The DNA for the CDR3 is TGTGCCAGCACCTCGGGAACATACCACTCAGGAGGAACCTCGAACACCGGGGAGCTGTTTTTT.

This chain connects TRBV27 to TRBJ2-2; 9 bases match TRBD1. This CDR3 spans 15 amino acids. Losses at the gene ends were 6 bases for V and 4 bases for J; bases not matched to a gene: 6. Per the germline V gene, CDR1 is MNHEY and CDR2 is SMNVEV (reference sequence). The CDR3 sequence is CASRPTGGVTGELFF. DNA for the CDR3: TGTGCCAGCAGACCGACAGGGGGGGTCACCGGGGAGCTGTTTTTT.

As DNA, the CDR3 is TGTGCCAGCAGTGAGAGAGGACTAGCGGGAGGGGGAGCCAAAAACATTCAGTACTTC. It translates to CASSERGLAGGGAKNIQYF. This chain connects TRBV6-1 to TRBJ2-4; 15 bases are a match to TRBD2. With V trimmed by 3 bases and J by 0 bases, 6 bases remained unmatched. This CDR3 is 19 amino acids long. The germline gives CDR1 MNHNS, CDR2 SASEGT.

This chain connects TRBV7-8 to TRBJ1-4, with TRBD1 matching 8 bases. The CDR3 runs 13 residues. Germline V gene lookup returns CDR1 SGHVS and CDR2 FQNEAQ. V lost 5 bases, J lost 10 bases, and 6 bases stayed unmatched. Here the CDR3 reads CASSLGDRSKLFF. The CDR3 nucleotides are TGTGCCAGCAGCCTTGGGGACAGGTCAAAACTGTTTTTT.

The chain carries TRBV5-1 and TRBJ2-5, with 7 nucleotides matching TRBD1. With 3 bases clipped from V and 2 bases from J, the junction kept 7 bases outside the gene matches. This CDR3 region has 15 residues. Germline loops: CDR1 SGHRS, CDR2 YFSETQ. The CDR3: CASSYIRTGQETQYF. In nucleotides, the CDR3 is TGCGCCAGCAGCTATATAAGGACAGGACAAGAGACCCAGTACTTC.